These T cell receptor beta chains were read from a single sample in a study of blood T cell repertoires in COVID-19. The data were produced by immunoSEQ multiplex PCR, yet TCRdb's version contains in-frame clones alone and is incomplete. The data hold approximately 110,000 clones, with 65% to 80% observed a single time. What was sequenced was peripheral blood. These receptors were collected from a man between 70 and 80 years old with active or convalescent COVID-19. The CDR3 runs from the conserved cysteine through the conserved F or W. The order of the fields is CDR3 DNA, CDR3 protein, J gene, CDR3 length, V gene, clone size, D gene. D genes are given only for firm matches. Size is omitted from some rows. Given values are once, few, many or a class for expanded clones.

TGTGCCAGCAGCCCCAGGACAGGGAGTAAACGGGACACCATATATTTT | CASSPRTGSKRDTIYF | TRBJ1-3 | 16 | TRBV7-8 | . | TRBD1
TGCAGTGCTAGTGAAGGAGGGAACACTGAAGCTTTCTTT | CSASEGGNTEAFF | TRBJ1-1 | 13 | TRBV20-1 | . | .
TGTGCCAGCTCTCGTACAGGGGGCAAGGGCACTGAAGCTTTCTTT | CASSRTGGKGTEAFF | TRBJ1-1 | 15 | TRBV18 | . | TRBD1
TGTGCCAGCAGTGAGGGGACAGGGCGACCGTACGAGCAGTACTTC | CASSEGTGRPYEQYF | TRBJ2-7 | 15 | TRBV6-1 | once | TRBD1
TGTGCCAGCAGCGGGGACTATGGCTACACCTTC | CASSGDYGYTF | TRBJ1-2 | 11 | TRBV12-3/TRBV12-4 | . | .
TGTGCCAGCAGCCCTACAGCCGATAATTCACCCCTCCACTTT | CASSPTADNSPLHF | TRBJ1-6 | 14 | TRBV9 | . | .
TGTGCCAGCAGCTTCACTCTAGCGAGGTTAACCTACGAGCAGTACTTC | CASSFTLARLTYEQYF | TRBJ2-7 | 16 | TRBV28 | . | .
TGCGCCAGCAGCCCTACAGGGGGCGGGAATCAGCCCCAGCATTTT | CASSPTGGGNQPQHF | TRBJ1-5 | 15 | TRBV5-1 | . | TRBD1
TGCGCCAGCAGCCAAGACGGGACAGGGAGCTCCTACGAGCAGTACTTC | CASSQDGTGSSYEQYF | TRBJ2-7 | 16 | TRBV5-1 | . | TRBD1
TGTGCCAGCAGTGGGACATCGGAGTCCTATGGCTACACCTTC | CASSGTSESYGYTF | TRBJ1-2 | 14 | TRBV28 | few | .